Below, one T cell receptor (beta chain) is given with its context. This entry is derived from a study of early T cells in non-severe SARS-CoV-2 infection. TCRdb analysed the 5' RACE reads with MiXCR anew, one entry per CDR3 protein. The sample shows some 64,000 distinct CDR3 sequences, less than 15% of them seen only once. The TCR sequence derives from an adult who was a healthcare worker with PCR-confirmed SARS-CoV-2 infection or an uninfected control (not recorded which). Sequenced sample: whole blood.

In DNA form, the CDR3 reads TGCAGTGCTAGAGATTTACTCAGGCTAGAGGAGACCCAGTACTTC. Its translation: CSARDLLRLEETQYF. The V and J genes are TRBV20-1 and TRBJ2-5; D is unclear. This CDR3 contains 15 residues. Germline V lookup: CDR1 DFQATT, CDR2 SNEGSKA (reference sequence). The germline V and J ends were trimmed by 0 bases and 5 bases, with 16 bases remaining between them.